This T cell receptor (beta chain) was sequenced during a study of shared clonotypes between healthy human individuals. Study information: The people who gave samples were a couple of women and a few men aged 18 to 49.

The V gene lost 0 bases and the J gene lost 8 bases, with 4 bases spanning the gap. Germline V gives CDR1 MNHNS, CDR2 SASEGT. The CDR3 runs 12 residues. The donors were adults (healthy and HIV-negative) with no recent acute infections or vaccinations. Assay used: immunoSEQ multiplex PCR; TCRdb lists only in-frame clones, some missing. There are 2 million to 2.5 million clones in the sample; 93% occur only once, and under 0.45% lies in the top ten. The chain couples TRBV6-1 to TRBJ1-4; D not resolved. The receptor was derived from a man in his late teens or twenties in good health. Some clones in this sample may be carry-over from other donors' samples. Material for sequencing was naive CD4+ T cells from PBMCs. Subset in this sample: CD45RA+ positively selected. The CDR3 nucleotides read TGTGCCAGCAGTGAAGCGGGCGAAAAACTGTTTTTT. Encoded protein: CASSEAGEKLFF.